Here is one T cell receptor (beta chain) with its context. What it recognizes is unknown. This sample is part of a study of cytomegalovirus exposure and HLA in healthy donors. At the level of the study: Genetic ancestry analysis placed over 75% of the roughly 400 donors that were genotyped in the Caucasian-associated cluster. Overall study results and limits: What a later analysis reportedly showed was that an Asian-associated ancestry cluster had fewer N-insertions than the roughly 700-donor mean. Prediction of most subjects' HLA-A and HLA-B alleles by TCR beta sequences was reportedly accurate.

Trimming pared 5 bases from V and 10 bases from J, leaving 12 bases between. The CDR3 runs 12 residues. Per germline, CDR1 SGHTA and CDR2 FQGNSA. Researchers ran the PCR with 60 Vbeta and 13 Jbeta primers. Produced via immunoSEQ multiplex PCR; TCRdb's table is partial and in-frame only. The data contain more than 110,000 clones, about 73% of them singletons. Sequenced: PBMCs. The TCR was taken from a woman aged 55-70 years in good health and CMV-seropositive. This sequence joins TRBV7-2 and TRBJ2-1; D gene unclear. The DNA of the CDR3 is TGTGCCAGCAGCCCCGCCACACAGGAGCAGTTCTTC. Its translation: CASSPATQEQFF.